This is a list of T cell receptor beta chains from one sample in a study of T-cell memory formation after mild COVID-19. TCRdb reprocessed the 5' RACE reads with MiXCR, giving one entry per CDR3 protein. The table shows over 500,000 distinct CDR3 sequences, with roughly 17% occurring only once. The sample taken for sequencing was PBMCs or a T cell subset sorted from them (not recorded which). The receptor set was obtained from an adult woman who had mild COVID-19 (a few samples of this study predate the infection). Cell type and time point are not known. Each CDR3 is given with its conserved first and last residue. D genes are given only for firm matches. Clone size is shown for a subset of rows, as once, few, many or a class of expanded clone.

NA	NA	TRBV6-5	TRBJ1-2	CASSYDALNYGYTF	TGTGCCAGCAGTTACGATGCCCTCAACTATGGCTACACCTTC
NA	few	TRBV7-9	TRBJ2-3	CASSLNPGDTQYF	TGTGCCAGCAGCTTAAATCCGGGAGATACGCAGTATTTT
TRBD2	NA	TRBV6-2/TRBV6-3	TRBJ2-3	CASRGRDRGLAGVDTQYF	TGTGCCAGCAGGGGCCGGGACAGGGGACTAGCGGGAGTTGATACGCAGTATTTT
NA	many	TRBV5-6	TRBJ2-1	CASSSLTSRGSSYNEQFF	TGTGCCAGCAGCTCTCTGACTAGCAGGGGGAGCTCCTACAATGAGCAGTTCTTC
TRBD2	NA	TRBV7-2	TRBJ2-2	CASSLTLAGEVGELFF	TGTGCCAGCAGCTTAACGCTAGCGGGAGAGGTCGGGGAGCTGTTTTTT
NA	NA	TRBV29-1	TRBJ2-3	CSVGRAQDTQYF	TGCAGCGTTGGGAGGGCCCAGGATACGCAGTATTTT
TRBD2	NA	TRBV29-1	TRBJ2-1	CSALGGDYNEQFF	TGCAGCGCCCTCGGGGGGGACTACAATGAGCAGTTCTTC
TRBD1	NA	TRBV12-3/TRBV12-4	TRBJ2-3	CASSLPAEPGQGYADTQYF	TGTGCCAGCAGTTTACCGGCCGAACCGGGACAGGGGTACGCCGATACGCAGTATTTT
NA	NA	TRBV30	TRBJ2-7	CAWSEWGPAGEQYF	TGTGCCTGGAGTGAATGGGGGCCCGCCGGGGAGCAGTACTTC
NA	NA	TRBV14	TRBJ1-2	CASSPHPSGGYTF	TGTGCCAGCAGCCCCCATCCCTCCGGCGGCTACACCTTC
TRBD1	NA	TRBV10-2	TRBJ1-5	CATGQLGGGNQPQHF	TGCGCCACGGGACAGTTGGGCGGAGGCAATCAGCCCCAGCATTTT
TRBD2	few	TRBV24-1	TRBJ2-3	CATSPTSYRLAGGRGEDTQYF	TGTGCCACCAGTCCGACGTCCTACAGGCTGGCCGGCGGGAGGGGTGAAGATACGCAGTATTTT
NA	NA	TRBV4-1	TRBJ1-1	CASSQFAGDVESTEAFF	TGCGCCAGCAGCCAATTTGCAGGGGATGTGGAGAGCACTGAAGCTTTCTTT
NA	NA	TRBV7-2	TRBJ1-5	CASSWDLDQPQHF	TGTGCCAGCAGCTGGGACCTTGATCAGCCCCAGCATTTT
NA	NA	TRBV5-4	TRBJ2-1	CASSSTSQEQFF	TGTGCCAGCAGCTCGACTAGTCAGGAGCAGTTCTTC
NA	NA	TRBV30	TRBJ1-2	CAWSPGHGNYGYTF	TGTGCCTGGAGTCCGGGACACGGGAACTATGGCTACACCTTC
TRBD2	few	TRBV27	TRBJ2-3	CASSLRASGYTDTQYF	TGTGCCAGCTCGCTTCGGGCTAGCGGGTACACAGATACGCAGTATTTT
NA	NA	TRBV9	TRBJ2-7	CASSVAALAPYEQYF	TGTGCCAGCAGCGTAGCGGCACTAGCTCCCTACGAGCAGTACTTC
NA	few	TRBV6-6	TRBJ1-4	CASTSQAGSEKLFF	TGTGCCAGCACCTCCCAGGCCGGCAGTGAAAAACTGTTTTTT
NA	NA	TRBV6-1	TRBJ2-7	CASRPSNHEQYF	TGTGCCAGCAGGCCTAGCAACCACGAGCAGTACTTC
TRBD2	few	TRBV12-3/TRBV12-4	TRBJ2-5	CASSLNPLTSGVETQYF	TGTGCCAGCAGTTTAAACCCCCTCACTAGCGGGGTTGAGACCCAGTACTTC
TRBD2	NA	TRBV7-9	TRBJ2-2	CASSSVFGRLAERRNTGELFF	TGTGCCAGCAGCTCTGTCTTCGGTAGGCTAGCGGAGCGGAGGAACACCGGGGAGCTGTTTTTT
NA	NA	TRBV9	TRBJ1-1	CASSVAYYGIAFF	TGTGCCAGCAGCGTAGCCTATTACGGCATAGCTTTCTTT
NA	few	TRBV7-7	TRBJ2-5	CASSLGGQRETQYF	TGTGCCAGCAGCTTAGGCGGACAGAGGGAGACCCAGTACTTC
TRBD2	many	TRBV7-3	TRBJ2-5	CASSFSGGETQYF	TGTGCCAGCAGCTTTAGCGGGGGTGAGACCCAGTACTTC
NA	few	TRBV30	TRBJ1-2	CAWSVQGLGYTF	TGTGCCTGGAGTGTCCAGGGTCTAGGCTACACCTTC
NA	NA	TRBV12-3/TRBV12-4	TRBJ1-4	CASSLSGVTNEKLFF	TGTGCCAGCAGTTTATCGGGTGTCACTAATGAAAAACTGTTTTTT
NA	NA	TRBV27	TRBJ2-1	CASSPQGPSHNEQFF	TGTGCCAGCAGTCCTCAGGGTCCTTCACACAATGAGCAGTTCTTC
NA	few	TRBV29-1	TRBJ1-1	CSASYLNTEAFF	TGCAGCGCCTCTTACCTGAACACTGAAGCTTTCTTT
TRBD1	few	TRBV20-1	TRBJ1-2	CSATQGPGGYTF	TGCAGTGCTACACAGGGGCCGGGAGGCTACACCTTC
NA	few	TRBV5-6	TRBJ1-1	CASCFDRLNTEAFF	TGTGCCAGCTGCTTCGACAGACTAAACACTGAAGCTTTCTTT